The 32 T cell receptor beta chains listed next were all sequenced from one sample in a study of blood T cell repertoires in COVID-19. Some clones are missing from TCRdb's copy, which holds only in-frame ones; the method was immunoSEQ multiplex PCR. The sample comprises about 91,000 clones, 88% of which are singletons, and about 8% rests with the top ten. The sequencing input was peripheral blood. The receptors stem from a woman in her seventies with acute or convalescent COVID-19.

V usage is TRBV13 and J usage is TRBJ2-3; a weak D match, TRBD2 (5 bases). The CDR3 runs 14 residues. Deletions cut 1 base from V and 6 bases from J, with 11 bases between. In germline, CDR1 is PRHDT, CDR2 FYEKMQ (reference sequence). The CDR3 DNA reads TGTGCCAGCAGCTTAGAACCGACTACTGATACGCAGTATTTT. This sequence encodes CASSLEPTTDTQYF.

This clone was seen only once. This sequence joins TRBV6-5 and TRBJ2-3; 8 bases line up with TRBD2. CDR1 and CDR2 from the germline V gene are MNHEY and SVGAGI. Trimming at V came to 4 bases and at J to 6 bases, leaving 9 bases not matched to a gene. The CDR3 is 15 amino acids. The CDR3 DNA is TGTGCCAGCAGTTTGACTGGCGGGGGGCTGGATACGCAGTATTTT. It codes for CASSLTGGGLDTQYF.

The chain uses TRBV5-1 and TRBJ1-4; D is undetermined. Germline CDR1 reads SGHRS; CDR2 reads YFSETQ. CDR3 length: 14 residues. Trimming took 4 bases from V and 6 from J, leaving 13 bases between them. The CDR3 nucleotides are TGCGCCAGCAGCCTGGCCCAGGCCGATGAAAAACTGTTTTTT. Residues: CASSLAQADEKLFF.

The CDR3 region is CASGRVSASLHF. In nucleotides, the CDR3 is TGTGCCAGCGGCAGGGTTTCAGCTTCCCTCCACTTT. The rearrangement joins TRBV6-5 to TRBJ1-6; possibly TRBD1 for D (5 bases). Trimming took off 8 bases at V and 14 bases at J, with 16 bases between the two ends. The CDR3 extends over 12 amino acids. The germline V gene has CDR1 MNHEY and CDR2 SVGAGI.

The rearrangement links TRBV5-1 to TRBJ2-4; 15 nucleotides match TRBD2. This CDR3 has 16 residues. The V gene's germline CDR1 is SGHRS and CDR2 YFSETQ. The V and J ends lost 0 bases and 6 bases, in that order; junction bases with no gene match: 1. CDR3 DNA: TGCGCCAGCAGCTTGGAGGGACTAGCGGGAGGAAACATTCAGTACTTC. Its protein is CASSLEGLAGGNIQYF.

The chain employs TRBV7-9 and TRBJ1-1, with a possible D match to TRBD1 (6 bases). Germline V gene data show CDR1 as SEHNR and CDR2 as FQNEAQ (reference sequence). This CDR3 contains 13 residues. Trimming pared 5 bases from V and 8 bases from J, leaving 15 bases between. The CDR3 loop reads CASSLLGTPEAFF. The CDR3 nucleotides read TGTGCCAGCAGCCTTCTTGGGACACCCGAAGCTTTCTTT.

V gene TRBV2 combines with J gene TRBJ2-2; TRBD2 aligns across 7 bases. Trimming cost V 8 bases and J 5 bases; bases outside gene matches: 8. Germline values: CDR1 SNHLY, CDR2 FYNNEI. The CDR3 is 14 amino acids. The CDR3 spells CASHGRDRTGELFF. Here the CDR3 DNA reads TGTGCCAGCCATGGGAGGGATCGGACCGGGGAGCTGTTTTTT.

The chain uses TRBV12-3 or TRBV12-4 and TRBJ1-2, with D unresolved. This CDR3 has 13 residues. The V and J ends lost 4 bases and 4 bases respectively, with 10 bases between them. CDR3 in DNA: TGTGCCAGCAGTTGGGCCAGCCTCTATGGCTACACCTTC. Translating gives CASSWASLYGYTF.

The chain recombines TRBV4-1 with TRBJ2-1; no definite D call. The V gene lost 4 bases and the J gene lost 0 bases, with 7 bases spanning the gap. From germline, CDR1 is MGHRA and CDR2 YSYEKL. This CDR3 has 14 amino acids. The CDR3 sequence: CASSLRSSYNEQFF. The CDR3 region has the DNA TGCGCCAGCAGCCTCCGGAGCTCCTACAATGAGCAGTTCTTC.

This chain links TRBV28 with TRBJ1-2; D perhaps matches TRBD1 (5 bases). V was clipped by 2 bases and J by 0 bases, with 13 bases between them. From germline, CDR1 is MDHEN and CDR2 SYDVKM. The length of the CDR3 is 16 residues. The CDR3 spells CASSLSKGSPNYGYTF. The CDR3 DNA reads TGTGCCAGCAGTTTAAGCAAGGGGTCTCCTAACTATGGCTACACCTTC.

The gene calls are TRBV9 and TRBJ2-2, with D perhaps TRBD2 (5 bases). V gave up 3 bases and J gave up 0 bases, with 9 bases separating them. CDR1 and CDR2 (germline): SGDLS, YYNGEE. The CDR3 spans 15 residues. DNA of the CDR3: TGTGCCAGCAGCGCCGGGAAAACGAACACCGGGGAGCTGTTTTTT. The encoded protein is CASSAGKTNTGELFF. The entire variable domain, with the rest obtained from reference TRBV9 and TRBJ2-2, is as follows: DSGVTQTPKHLITATGQRVTLRCSPRSGDLSVYWYQQSLDQGLQFLIQYYNGEERAKGNILERFSAQQFPDLHSELNLSSLELGDSALYFCASSAGKTNTGELFFGEGSRLTVL.

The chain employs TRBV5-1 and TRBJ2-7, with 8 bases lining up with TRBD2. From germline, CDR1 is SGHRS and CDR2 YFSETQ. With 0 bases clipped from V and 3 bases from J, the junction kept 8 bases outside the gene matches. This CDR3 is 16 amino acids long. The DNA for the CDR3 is TGCGCCAGCAGCTTGGCTAATCGGGAGGGCCGCTACGAGCAGTACTTC. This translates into CASSLANREGRYEQYF.

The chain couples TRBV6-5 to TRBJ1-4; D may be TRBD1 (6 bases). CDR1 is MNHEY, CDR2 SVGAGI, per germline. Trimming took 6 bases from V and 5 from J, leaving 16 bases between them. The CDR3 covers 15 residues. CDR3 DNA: TGTGCCAGCAGCCGAGACAGGTCGTTGAATGAAAAACTGTTTTTT. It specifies CASSRDRSLNEKLFF.

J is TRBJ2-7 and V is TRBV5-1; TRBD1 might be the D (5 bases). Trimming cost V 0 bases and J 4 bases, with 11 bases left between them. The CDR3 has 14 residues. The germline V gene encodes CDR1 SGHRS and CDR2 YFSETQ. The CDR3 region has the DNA TGCGCCAGCAGCTTGGTGGGGCTCAGTTACGAGCAGTACTTC. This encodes CASSLVGLSYEQYF.

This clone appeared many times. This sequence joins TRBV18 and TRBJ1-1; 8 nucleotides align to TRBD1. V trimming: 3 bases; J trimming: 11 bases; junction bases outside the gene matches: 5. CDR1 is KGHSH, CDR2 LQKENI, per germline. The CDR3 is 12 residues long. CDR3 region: CASSPQGAGAFF. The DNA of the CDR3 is TGTGCCAGCTCACCCCAGGGGGCGGGTGCTTTCTTT. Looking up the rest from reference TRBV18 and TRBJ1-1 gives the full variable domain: NAGVMQNPRHLVRRRGQEARLRCSPMKGHSHVYWYRQLPEEGLKFMVYLQKENIIDESGMPKERFSAEFPKEGPSILRIQQVVRGDSAAYFCASSPQGAGAFFGQGTRLTVV.

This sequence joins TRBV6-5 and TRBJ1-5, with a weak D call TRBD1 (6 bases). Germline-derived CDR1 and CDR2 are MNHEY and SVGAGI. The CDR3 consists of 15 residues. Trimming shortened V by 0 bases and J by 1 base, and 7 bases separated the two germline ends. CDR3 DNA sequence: TGTGCCAGCAGTTACTCGAGGGGGAGCAATCAGCCCCAGCATTTT. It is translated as CASSYSRGSNQPQHF.

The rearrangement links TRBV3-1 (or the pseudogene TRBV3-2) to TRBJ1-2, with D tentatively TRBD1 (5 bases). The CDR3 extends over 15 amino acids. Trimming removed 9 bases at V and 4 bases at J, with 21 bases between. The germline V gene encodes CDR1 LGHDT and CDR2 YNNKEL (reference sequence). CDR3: CASKGEAVLGYGYTF. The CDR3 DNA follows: TGTGCCAGTAAAGGGGAGGCGGTGCTGGGCTATGGCTACACCTTC.

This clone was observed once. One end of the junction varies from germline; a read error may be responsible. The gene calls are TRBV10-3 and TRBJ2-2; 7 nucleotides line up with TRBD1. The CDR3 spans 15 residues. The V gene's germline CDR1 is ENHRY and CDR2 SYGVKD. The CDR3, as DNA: TGTGCCACCAGTATCGGGACAGTATACACCGGGGAGCTGTTTTTT. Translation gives CATSIGTVYTGELFF.

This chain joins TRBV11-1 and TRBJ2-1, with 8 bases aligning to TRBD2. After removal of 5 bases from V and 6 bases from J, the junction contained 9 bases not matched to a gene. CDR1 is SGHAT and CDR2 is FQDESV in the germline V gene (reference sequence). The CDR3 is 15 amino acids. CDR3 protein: CASSQNGGEVNEQFF. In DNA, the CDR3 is TGTGCCAGCAGCCAGAACGGGGGGGAAGTCAATGAGCAGTTCTTC.

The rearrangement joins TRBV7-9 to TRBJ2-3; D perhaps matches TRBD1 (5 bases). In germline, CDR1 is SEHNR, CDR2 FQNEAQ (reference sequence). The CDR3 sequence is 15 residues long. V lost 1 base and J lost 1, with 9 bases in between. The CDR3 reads CASSLVSGRTDTQYF. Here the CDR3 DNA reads TGTGCCAGCAGCTTAGTGTCAGGGCGCACAGATACGCAGTATTTT.

CDR3 bases: TGTGCCATCAGTGAGTCAATTCAGGGTTCTAGGAATGAGCAGTTCTTC. This gives the protein CAISESIQGSRNEQFF. The gene calls are TRBV10-3 and TRBJ2-1; TRBD1 is a possible D gene (5 bases). V shed 0 bases and J shed 7 bases, with 16 bases lying between them. Germline assignment: CDR1 ENHRY and CDR2 SYGVKD. The CDR3 has 16 amino acids.

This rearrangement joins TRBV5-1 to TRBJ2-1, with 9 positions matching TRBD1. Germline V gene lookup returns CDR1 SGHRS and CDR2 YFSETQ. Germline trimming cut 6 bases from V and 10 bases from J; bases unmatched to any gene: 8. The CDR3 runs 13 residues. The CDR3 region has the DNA TGCGCCAGCACGGGACAGGGCCTCAGGGAGCAGTTCTTC. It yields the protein CASTGQGLREQFF.

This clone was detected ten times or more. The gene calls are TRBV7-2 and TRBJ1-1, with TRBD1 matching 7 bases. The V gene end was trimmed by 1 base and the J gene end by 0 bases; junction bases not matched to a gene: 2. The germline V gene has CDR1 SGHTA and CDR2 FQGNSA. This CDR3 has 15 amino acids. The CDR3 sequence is CASSLVGQLNTEAFF. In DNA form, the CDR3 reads TGTGCCAGCAGCTTAGTGGGACAGCTGAACACTGAAGCTTTCTTT. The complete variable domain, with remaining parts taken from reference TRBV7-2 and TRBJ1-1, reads GAGVSQSPSNKVTEKGKDVELRCDPISGHTALYWYRQSLGQGLEFLIYFQGNSAPDKSGLPSDRFSAERTGGSVSTLTIQRTQQEDSAVYLCASSLVGQLNTEAFFGQGTRLTVV.

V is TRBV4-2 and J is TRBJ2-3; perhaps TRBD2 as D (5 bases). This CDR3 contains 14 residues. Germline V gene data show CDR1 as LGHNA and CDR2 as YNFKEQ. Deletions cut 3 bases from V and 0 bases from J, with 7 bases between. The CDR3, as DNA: TGTGCCAGCAGCCATAGCGTTAGCACAGATACGCAGTATTTT. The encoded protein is CASSHSVSTDTQYF.

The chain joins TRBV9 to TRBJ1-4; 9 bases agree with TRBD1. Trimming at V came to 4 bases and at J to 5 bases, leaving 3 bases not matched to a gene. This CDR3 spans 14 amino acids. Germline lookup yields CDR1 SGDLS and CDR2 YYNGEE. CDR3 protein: CASSLGQGNEKLFF. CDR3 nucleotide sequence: TGTGCCAGCAGCCTTGGACAGGGGAATGAAAAACTGTTTTTT.

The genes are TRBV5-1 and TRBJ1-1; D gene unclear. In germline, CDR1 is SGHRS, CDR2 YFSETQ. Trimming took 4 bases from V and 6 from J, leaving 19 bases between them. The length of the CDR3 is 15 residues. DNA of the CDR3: TGCGCCAGCAGCGTGGCGGTTGGAGGTTCGGCTGAAGCTTTCTTT. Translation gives CASSVAVGGSAEAFF.

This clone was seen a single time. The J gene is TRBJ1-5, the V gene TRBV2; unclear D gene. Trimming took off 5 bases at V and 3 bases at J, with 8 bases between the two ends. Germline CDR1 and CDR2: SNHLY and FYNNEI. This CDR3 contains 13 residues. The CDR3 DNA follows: TGTGCCAGCAGTCCGGGTAACAATCAGCCCCAGCATTTT. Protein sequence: CASSPGNNQPQHF.

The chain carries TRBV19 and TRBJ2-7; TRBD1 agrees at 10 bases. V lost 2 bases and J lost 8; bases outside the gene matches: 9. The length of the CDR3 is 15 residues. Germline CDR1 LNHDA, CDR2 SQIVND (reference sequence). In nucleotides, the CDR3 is TGTGCCAGTAGTATAACCGGGACAGGGGAGAAAAAGCAGTACTTC. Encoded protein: CASSITGTGEKKQYF.

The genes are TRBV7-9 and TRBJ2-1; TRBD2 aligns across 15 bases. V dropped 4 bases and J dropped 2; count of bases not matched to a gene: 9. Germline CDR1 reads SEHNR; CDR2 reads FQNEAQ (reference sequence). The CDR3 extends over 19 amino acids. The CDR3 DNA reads TGTGCCAGCAGCTCCTCGCAGGGACTAGCGGGGGGCCCCTACAATGAGCAGTTCTTC. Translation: CASSSSQGLAGGPYNEQFF. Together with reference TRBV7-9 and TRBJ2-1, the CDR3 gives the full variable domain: DTGVSQNPRHKITKRGQNVTFRCDPISEHNRLYWYRQTLGQGPEFLTYFQNEAQLEKSRLLSDRFSAERPKGSFSTLEIQRTEQGDSAMYLCASSSSQGLAGGPYNEQFFGPGTRLTVL.

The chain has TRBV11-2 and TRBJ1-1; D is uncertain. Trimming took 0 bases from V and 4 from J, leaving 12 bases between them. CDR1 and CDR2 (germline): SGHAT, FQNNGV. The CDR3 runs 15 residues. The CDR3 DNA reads TGTGCCAGCAGCTTAGATCAGCGAGGGAGCACTGAAGCTTTCTTT. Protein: CASSLDQRGSTEAFF.

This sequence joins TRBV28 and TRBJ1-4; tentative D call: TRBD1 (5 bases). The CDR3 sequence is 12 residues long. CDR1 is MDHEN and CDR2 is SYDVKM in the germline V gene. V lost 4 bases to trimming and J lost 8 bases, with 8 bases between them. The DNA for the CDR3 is TGTGCCAGCAGTTATTGGGGCGAAAAACTGTTTTTT. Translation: CASSYWGEKLFF.

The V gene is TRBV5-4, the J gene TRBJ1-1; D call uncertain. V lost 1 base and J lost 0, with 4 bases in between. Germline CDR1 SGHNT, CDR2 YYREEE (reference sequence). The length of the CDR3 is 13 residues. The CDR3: CASSLQLNTEAFF. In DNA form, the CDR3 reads TGTGCCAGCAGCTTGCAGTTGAACACTGAAGCTTTCTTT.